This T cell receptor beta chain is from a study of blood T cell repertoires in COVID-19. About the study: The United States, Italy and Spain provided the acute and convalescent COVID-19 samples. PBMCs, B-cell-depleted T cells, or T cells were the source of the cDNA or gDNA that made up the material.

Under the authors' procedure: Nucleated cell number was recorded as an estimate derived from reference gene primer amplification. The protocol was immunoSEQ multiplex PCR, while the TCRdb copy is restricted to in-frame clones and leaves out a portion. V and J calls and clone size come straight from that table; D and trimming were deduced from the DNA. The sample consists of fewer than 450,000 clones, 88% of them appearing once. The V end was cut by 8 bases, the J end by 4 bases, with 18 bases between. This CDR3 is 15 amino acids long. The germline V gene has CDR1 SGHTA and CDR2 FQGTGA. Sequencing input: peripheral blood. This sequence was found in a woman aged 45-59 years with COVID-19, enrolled during active disease. The V call is TRBV7-3, the J call TRBJ2-1, with a tentative D call TRBD2 (7 bases). The CDR3 region has the DNA TGTGCCAGCCGGGAGGCGGGGGCAACTTACAATGAGCAGTTCTTC. Protein sequence: CASREAGATYNEQFF.